This T cell receptor (beta chain) is from a study of CD8+ T cells in alopecia areata. Sequencing templates came from extracted RNA that was reverse transcribed into cDNA. Profiled with immunoSEQ multiplex PCR; TCRdb holds only in-frame clones, not every one. The profile covers a few hundred thousand clones, with around two thirds appearing a single time and 0.95% to 1.5% taken by the ten largest. CDR3 length: 13 amino acids. V was clipped by 10 bases and J by 5 bases, with 15 bases between them. Germline lookup yields CDR1 MNHEY and CDR2 SVGAGI. Obtained from alopecia areata patients were lesional scalp punch biopsies along with peripheral blood. A single count supports this clone.

Sequencing used CD4+ T cells sorted from blood, obtained at week 0. The J gene is TRBJ1-5, the V gene TRBV6-5, with D unresolved. This TCR came from a human donor with alopecia areata. The CDR3 sequence is CATTRAWDQPQHF. CDR3 nucleotide sequence: TGTGCCACCACCCGCGCGTGGGATCAGCCCCAGCATTTT.